This is a list of T cell receptor beta chains from one sample in a study of blood T cell repertoires in COVID-19. The repertoire was sequenced with immunoSEQ multiplex PCR; TCRdb's copy has only in-frame clones and lacks some. The sample has 300,000 to 350,000 clones; about 91% are singletons. Specimen: peripheral blood. The receptor source for this set is a man aged 30 to 45 with COVID-19, enrolled during active disease. The CDR3 runs from the conserved cysteine through the conserved F or W. The order of the fields is CDR3 DNA, CDR3 protein, J gene, V gene, D gene, clone size. The D gene is left open where the match is weak. Some rows have no size entry. The others give once, few or many, or a class for an expanded clone.

CDR3 DNA: TGTGCCAGCAGTTACCAATCAACGGGGGTCTCCGAGCAGTACTTC
CDR3 protein: CASSYQSTGVSEQYF
J gene: TRBJ2-7
V gene: TRBV6-5
D gene: -
clone size: -

CDR3 DNA: TGTGCCAGCAGCTGCCGACTAGCGGGAGAGGCGTACTTC
CDR3 protein: CASSCRLAGEAYF
J gene: TRBJ2-7
V gene: TRBV21-1
D gene: -
clone size: -

CDR3 DNA: TGTGCCAGCAGCCTCAGTCTCCGTAGCGCGAACACCGGGGAGCTGTTTTTT
CDR3 protein: CASSLSLRSANTGELFF
J gene: TRBJ2-2
V gene: TRBV7-3
D gene: -
clone size: -

CDR3 DNA: TGTGCCAGCAGTATAGCGGTTGAGACCCAGTACTTC
CDR3 protein: CASSIAVETQYF
J gene: TRBJ2-5
V gene: TRBV2
D gene: -
clone size: -

CDR3 DNA: TGTGCCAGTAGTATAGGGTTGAGGGAAGGAAAAGAGACCCAGTACTTC
CDR3 protein: CASSIGLREGKETQYF
J gene: TRBJ2-5
V gene: TRBV19
D gene: -
clone size: -

CDR3 DNA: TGTGCCAGCAGTTTAGTTTTAAATGAGCAGTTCTTC
CDR3 protein: CASSLVLNEQFF
J gene: TRBJ2-1
V gene: TRBV12-3/TRBV12-4
D gene: -
clone size: -

CDR3 DNA: TGTGCCAGTAGTGTAACAGGGAGGGTCACTGAAGCTTTCTTT
CDR3 protein: CASSVTGRVTEAFF
J gene: TRBJ1-1
V gene: TRBV19
D gene: -
clone size: -

CDR3 DNA: TGCAGCGTTGATGGGGGCCCTCCGAACACCGGGGAGCTGTTTTTT
CDR3 protein: CSVDGGPPNTGELFF
J gene: TRBJ2-2
V gene: TRBV29-1
D gene: -
clone size: -

CDR3 DNA: TGTGCCAGCAGTGAAGGGCCACCAGTACGCAATCAGCCCCAGCATTTT
CDR3 protein: CASSEGPPVRNQPQHF
J gene: TRBJ1-5
V gene: TRBV6-1
D gene: -
clone size: -

CDR3 DNA: TGCGCCAGCAGCCAGGTCAGGGGCACGGCAGACCCTAGAGGCACTGAAGCTTTCTTT
CDR3 protein: CASSQVRGTADPRGTEAFF
J gene: TRBJ1-1
V gene: TRBV4-1
D gene: -
clone size: -

CDR3 DNA: TGTGCCAGCACCTGGGGGCCTCTGGGCTACACCTTC
CDR3 protein: CASTWGPLGYTF
J gene: TRBJ1-2
V gene: TRBV12-3/TRBV12-4
D gene: -
clone size: -

CDR3 DNA: TGTGCCAGTAGTCCCACCCGGGACTCCAGACGCGAGCAGTACTTC
CDR3 protein: CASSPTRDSRREQYF
J gene: TRBJ2-7
V gene: TRBV19
D gene: -
clone size: -

CDR3 DNA: TGTGCCAGCTCACCACCGGCAGGGGGTATGTCAGATACGCAGTATTTT
CDR3 protein: CASSPPAGGMSDTQYF
J gene: TRBJ2-3
V gene: TRBV18
D gene: TRBD1
clone size: -

CDR3 DNA: TGTGCCAGCAGAAGCGCACAGGGGACCTTAGCCAAAAACATTCAGTACTTC
CDR3 protein: CASRSAQGTLAKNIQYF
J gene: TRBJ2-4
V gene: TRBV28
D gene: TRBD1
clone size: -

CDR3 DNA: TGCAGTGCTAGCGGGACCTACGAGCAGTACTTC
CDR3 protein: CSASGTYEQYF
J gene: TRBJ2-7
V gene: TRBV20-1
D gene: -
clone size: -

CDR3 DNA: TGTGCCAGCAGTTACTCGGGACAGGGATTTTACGAGCAGTACTTC
CDR3 protein: CASSYSGQGFYEQYF
J gene: TRBJ2-7
V gene: TRBV6-6
D gene: TRBD1
clone size: -

CDR3 DNA: TGCAGCGCTCCGGGACAGATCACAGATACGCAGTATTTT
CDR3 protein: CSAPGQITDTQYF
J gene: TRBJ2-3
V gene: TRBV29-1
D gene: TRBD1
clone size: -

CDR3 DNA: TGTGCCAGCAGCCAACTAGCGGGGGCCCCCACAGATACGCAGTATTTT
CDR3 protein: CASSQLAGAPTDTQYF
J gene: TRBJ2-3
V gene: TRBV7-6
D gene: TRBD2
clone size: -

CDR3 DNA: TGTGCCAGTGCTTGGCGGGAGGAACTCGAGCAGTACTTC
CDR3 protein: CASAWREELEQYF
J gene: TRBJ2-7
V gene: TRBV6-6
D gene: TRBD2
clone size: -

CDR3 DNA: TGTGCCAGTAGCCTGGGGGCAGGGGGTAACTATGGCTACACCTTC
CDR3 protein: CASSLGAGGNYGYTF
J gene: TRBJ1-2
V gene: TRBV19
D gene: TRBD1
clone size: -

CDR3 DNA: TGTGCCAGCAGCGCCCAGACAGGGGTAGACACTGAAGCTTTCTTT
CDR3 protein: CASSAQTGVDTEAFF
J gene: TRBJ1-1
V gene: TRBV9
D gene: TRBD1
clone size: -

CDR3 DNA: TGTGCCTGGAGTATGGGGACAGGGGCCTTCTCGAACACCGGGGAGCTGTTTTTT
CDR3 protein: CAWSMGTGAFSNTGELFF
J gene: TRBJ2-2
V gene: TRBV30
D gene: TRBD1
clone size: -

CDR3 DNA: TGTGCCAGCCAAACATACACCGGGGAGCTGTTTTTT
CDR3 protein: CASQTYTGELFF
J gene: TRBJ2-2
V gene: TRBV6-5
D gene: -
clone size: -

CDR3 DNA: TGTGCCAGTAGTATAGCAGCGGGGCATAAACAGCCCCAGCATTTT
CDR3 protein: CASSIAAGHKQPQHF
J gene: TRBJ1-5
V gene: TRBV19
D gene: -
clone size: -

CDR3 DNA: TGTGCCAGCAGCTTACCCAGGGGGGTGGGAAACACCATATATTTT
CDR3 protein: CASSLPRGVGNTIYF
J gene: TRBJ1-3
V gene: TRBV7-8
D gene: TRBD1
clone size: -

CDR3 DNA: TGTGCCAGCAGCTTAATGTCCCAGGGAGGCGAAAAACTGTTTTTT
CDR3 protein: CASSLMSQGGEKLFF
J gene: TRBJ1-4
V gene: TRBV7-2
D gene: -
clone size: once

CDR3 DNA: TGTGCCAGAAGCTTTGGCCGAAGGACTAGCGCCTACGAGCAGTACTTC
CDR3 protein: CARSFGRRTSAYEQYF
J gene: TRBJ2-7
V gene: TRBV5-3
D gene: TRBD2
clone size: -

CDR3 DNA: TGCGCCAGCAGCCCCAGCCGGGGTTTTAACTATGGCTACACCTTC
CDR3 protein: CASSPSRGFNYGYTF
J gene: TRBJ1-2
V gene: TRBV5-1
D gene: -
clone size: -